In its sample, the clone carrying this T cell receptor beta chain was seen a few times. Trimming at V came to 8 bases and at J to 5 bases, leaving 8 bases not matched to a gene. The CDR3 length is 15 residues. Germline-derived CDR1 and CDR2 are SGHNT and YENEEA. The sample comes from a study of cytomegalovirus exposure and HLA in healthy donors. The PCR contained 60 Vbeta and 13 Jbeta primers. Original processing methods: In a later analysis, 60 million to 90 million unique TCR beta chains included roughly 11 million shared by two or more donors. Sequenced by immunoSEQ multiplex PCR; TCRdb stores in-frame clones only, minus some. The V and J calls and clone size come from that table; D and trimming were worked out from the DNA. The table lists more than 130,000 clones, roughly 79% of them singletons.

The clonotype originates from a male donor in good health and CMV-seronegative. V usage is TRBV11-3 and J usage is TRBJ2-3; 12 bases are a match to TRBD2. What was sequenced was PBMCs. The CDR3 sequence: CASGPSGRARDTQYF. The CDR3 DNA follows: TGTGCCAGCGGCCCTAGCGGGAGGGCAAGAGATACGCAGTATTTT.